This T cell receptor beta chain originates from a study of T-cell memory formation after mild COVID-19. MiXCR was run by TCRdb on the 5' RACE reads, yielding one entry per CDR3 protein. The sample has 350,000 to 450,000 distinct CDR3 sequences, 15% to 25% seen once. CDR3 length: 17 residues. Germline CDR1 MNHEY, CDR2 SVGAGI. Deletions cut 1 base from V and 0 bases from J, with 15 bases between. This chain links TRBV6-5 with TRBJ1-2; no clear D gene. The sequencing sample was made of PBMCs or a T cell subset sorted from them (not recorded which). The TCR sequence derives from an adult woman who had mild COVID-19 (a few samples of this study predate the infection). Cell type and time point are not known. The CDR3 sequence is CASSYLGNEGANYGYTF. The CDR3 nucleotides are TGTGCCAGCAGTTACTTAGGGAATGAAGGAGCTAACTATGGCTACACCTTC.